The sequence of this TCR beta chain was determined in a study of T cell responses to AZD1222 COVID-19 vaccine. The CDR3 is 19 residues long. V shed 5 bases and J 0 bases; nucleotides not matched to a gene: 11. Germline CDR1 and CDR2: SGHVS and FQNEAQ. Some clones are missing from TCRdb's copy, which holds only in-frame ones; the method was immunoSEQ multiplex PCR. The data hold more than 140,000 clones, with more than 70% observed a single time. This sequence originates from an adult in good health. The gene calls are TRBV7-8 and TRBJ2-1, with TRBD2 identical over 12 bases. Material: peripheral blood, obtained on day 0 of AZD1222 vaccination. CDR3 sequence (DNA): TGTGCCAGCAGCCCCCTGCAAATACTAGCGGGAGGCTCCTACAATGAGCAGTTCTTC. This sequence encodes CASSPLQILAGGSYNEQFF.